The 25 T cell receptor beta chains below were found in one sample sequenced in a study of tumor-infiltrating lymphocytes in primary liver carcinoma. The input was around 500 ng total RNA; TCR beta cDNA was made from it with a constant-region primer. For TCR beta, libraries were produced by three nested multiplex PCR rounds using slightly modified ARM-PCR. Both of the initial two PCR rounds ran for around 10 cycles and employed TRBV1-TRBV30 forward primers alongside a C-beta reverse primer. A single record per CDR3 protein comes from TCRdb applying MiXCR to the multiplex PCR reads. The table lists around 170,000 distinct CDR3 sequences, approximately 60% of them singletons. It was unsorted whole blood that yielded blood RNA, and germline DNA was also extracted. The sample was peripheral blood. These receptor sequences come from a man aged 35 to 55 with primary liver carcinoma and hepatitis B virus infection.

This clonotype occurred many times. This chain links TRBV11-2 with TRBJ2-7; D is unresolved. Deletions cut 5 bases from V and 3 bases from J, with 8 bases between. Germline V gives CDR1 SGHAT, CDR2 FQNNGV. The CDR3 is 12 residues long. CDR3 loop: CASSPKIYEQYF. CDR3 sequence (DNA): TGTGCCAGCAGCCCGAAGATCTACGAGCAGTACTTC.

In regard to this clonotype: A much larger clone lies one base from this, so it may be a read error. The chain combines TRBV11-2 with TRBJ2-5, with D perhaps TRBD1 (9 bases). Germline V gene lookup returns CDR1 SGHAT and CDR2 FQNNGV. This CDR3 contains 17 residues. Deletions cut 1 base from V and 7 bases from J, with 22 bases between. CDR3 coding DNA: TGTGCCAGCAGCTTAGGTGGATTAGCGGGACAGGGCGGGACCCAGTACTTC. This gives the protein CASSLGGLAGQGGTQYF. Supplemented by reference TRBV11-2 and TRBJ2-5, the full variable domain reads EAGVAQSPRYKIIEKRQSVAFWCNPISGHATLYWYQQILGQGPKLLIQFQNNGVVDDSQLPKDRFSAERLKGVDSTLKIQPAKLEDSAVYLCASSLGGLAGQGGTQYFGPGTRLLVL.

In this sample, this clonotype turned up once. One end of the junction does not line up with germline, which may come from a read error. CDR3 region: CTSSWSGGELFF. CDR3 DNA sequence: TGTACCAGCAGCTGGTCGGGGGGGGAGCTGTTTTTT. The chain carries TRBV14 and TRBJ2-2; possible D gene TRBD2, 5 bases. CDR1 SGHDN and CDR2 FVKESK come from the germline V gene. The CDR3 loop spans 12 amino acids.

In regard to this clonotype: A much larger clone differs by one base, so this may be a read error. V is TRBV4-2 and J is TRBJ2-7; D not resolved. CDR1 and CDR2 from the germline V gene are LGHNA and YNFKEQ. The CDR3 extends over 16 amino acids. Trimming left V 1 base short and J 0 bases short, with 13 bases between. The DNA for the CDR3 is TGTGCCAGCAGCCAAGTTGTGAAGAACAGCTCCTACGAGCAGTACTTC. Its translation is CASSQVVKNSSYEQYF.

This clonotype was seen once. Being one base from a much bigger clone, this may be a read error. The CDR3 spells CSARGGVETQNF. CDR3 nucleotide sequence: TGCAGCGCACGGGGGGGAGTGGAGACCCAGAACTTC. The rearrangement links TRBV29-1 to TRBJ2-5, with 8 bases aligning to TRBD2. The CDR3 has 12 residues. Germline assignment: CDR1 SQVTM and CDR2 ANQGSEA. Based on the CDR3 plus reference TRBV29-1 and TRBJ2-5, the full variable domain is SAVISQKPSRDICQRGTSLTIQCQVDSQVTMMFWYRQQPGQSLTLIATANQGSEATYESGFVIDKFPISRPNLTFSTLTVSNMSPEDSSIYLCSARGGVETQNFGPGTRLLVL.

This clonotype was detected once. The CDR3 loop is CATGTFSGNTIYF. CDR3 nucleotide sequence: TGTGCCACCGGGACTTTCTCTGGAAACACCATATATTTT. V is TRBV6-1 and J is TRBJ1-3, with a weak D call TRBD1 (5 bases). CDR1 and CDR2 from the germline V gene are MNHNS and SASEGT. The CDR3 covers 13 residues. Trimming stripped 10 bases from V and 0 bases from J, with 10 bases between.

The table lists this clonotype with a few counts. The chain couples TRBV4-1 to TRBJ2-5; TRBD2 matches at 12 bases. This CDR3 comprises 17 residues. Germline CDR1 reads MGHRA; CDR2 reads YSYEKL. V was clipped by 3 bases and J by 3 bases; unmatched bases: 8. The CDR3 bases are TGCGCCAGCAGCCACAGCACAAGACTAGCGGGAGAAGAGACCCAGTACTTC. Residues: CASSHSTRLAGEETQYF.

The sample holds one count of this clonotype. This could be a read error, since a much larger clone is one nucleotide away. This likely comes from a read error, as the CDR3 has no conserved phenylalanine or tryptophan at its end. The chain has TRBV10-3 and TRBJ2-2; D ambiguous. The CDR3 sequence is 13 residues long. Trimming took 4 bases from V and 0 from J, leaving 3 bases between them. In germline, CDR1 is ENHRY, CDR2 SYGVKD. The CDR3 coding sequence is TGTGCCATCAGTGGGCCGAACACCGGGGAGCTGTTTTTA. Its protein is CAISGPNTGELFL.

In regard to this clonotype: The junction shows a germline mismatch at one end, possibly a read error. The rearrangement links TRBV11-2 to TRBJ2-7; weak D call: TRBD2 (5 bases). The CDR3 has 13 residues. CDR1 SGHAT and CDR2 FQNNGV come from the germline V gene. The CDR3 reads CANSLDRQATMDF. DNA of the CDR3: TGTGCCAACAGCTTAGATCGTCAGGCCACTATGGACTTT.

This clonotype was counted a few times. The CDR3 DNA reads as TGCAGCGTAGGGACTAGCGGGAGGAGCACAGATACGCAGTATTTT. Its translation is CSVGTSGRSTDTQYF. This chain connects TRBV29-1 to TRBJ2-3; 15 nucleotides line up with TRBD2. Germline V CDR1 and CDR2: SQVTM, ANQGSEA. The ends lost 6 bases at V and 0 bases at J; junction bases unmatched: 1. This CDR3 region has 15 residues.

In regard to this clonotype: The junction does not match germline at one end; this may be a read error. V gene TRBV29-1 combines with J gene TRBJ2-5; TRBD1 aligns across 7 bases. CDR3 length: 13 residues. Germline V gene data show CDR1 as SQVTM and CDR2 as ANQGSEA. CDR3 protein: CSPSPQGPEAQYF. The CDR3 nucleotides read TGCAGCCCCAGCCCACAGGGGCCAGAGGCCCAGTACTTC.

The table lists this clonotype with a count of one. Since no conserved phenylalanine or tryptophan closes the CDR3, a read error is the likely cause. CDR3 loop: CSVERQSYGYTY. Written as DNA, the CDR3 is TGCAGCGTTGAAAGACAGAGCTATGGCTACACCTAC. This chain uses TRBV29-1 with TRBJ1-2, with D possibly TRBD1 on 5 matching bases. V was pared by 2 bases and J by 4 bases, with 8 bases between. The CDR3 has 12 residues. CDR1 and CDR2 from the germline V gene are SQVTM and ANQGSEA.

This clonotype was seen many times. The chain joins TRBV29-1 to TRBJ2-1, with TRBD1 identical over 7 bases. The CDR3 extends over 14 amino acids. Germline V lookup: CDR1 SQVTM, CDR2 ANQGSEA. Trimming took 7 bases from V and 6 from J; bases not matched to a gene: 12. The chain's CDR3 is CSGTLPTGFNEQFF. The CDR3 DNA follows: TGCAGCGGCACCCTCCCGACAGGGTTCAATGAGCAGTTCTTC.

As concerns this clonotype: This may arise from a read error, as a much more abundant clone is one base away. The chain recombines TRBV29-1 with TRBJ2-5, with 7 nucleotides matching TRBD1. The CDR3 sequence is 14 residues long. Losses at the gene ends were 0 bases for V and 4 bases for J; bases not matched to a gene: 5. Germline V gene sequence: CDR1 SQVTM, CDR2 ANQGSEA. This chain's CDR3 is CSVEDLNRGETQYF. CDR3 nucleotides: TGCAGCGTTGAAGATCTTAACAGGGGAGAGACCCAGTACTTC.

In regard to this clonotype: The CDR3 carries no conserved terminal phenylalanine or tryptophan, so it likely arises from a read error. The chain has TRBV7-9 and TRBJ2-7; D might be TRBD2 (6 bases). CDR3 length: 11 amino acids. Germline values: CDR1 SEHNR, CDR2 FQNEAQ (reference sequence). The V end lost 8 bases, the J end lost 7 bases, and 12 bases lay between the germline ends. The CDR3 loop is CASEGGGEQYL. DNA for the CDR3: TGTGCCAGCGAGGGAGGAGGAGAGCAGTACCTC.

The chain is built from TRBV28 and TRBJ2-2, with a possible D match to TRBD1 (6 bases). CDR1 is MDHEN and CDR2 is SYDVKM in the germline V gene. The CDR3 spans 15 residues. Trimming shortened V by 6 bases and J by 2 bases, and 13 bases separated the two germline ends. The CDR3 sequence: CASSPPTGNTGELFF. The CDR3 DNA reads TGTGCCAGCAGCCCCCCGACAGGAAACACCGGGGAGCTGTTTTTT. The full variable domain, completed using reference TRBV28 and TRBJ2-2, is DVKVTQSSRYLVKRTGEKVFLECVQDMDHENMFWYRQDPGLGLRLIYFSYDVKMKEKGDIPEGYSVSREKKERFSLILESASTNQTSMYLCASSPPTGNTGELFFGEGSRLTVL.

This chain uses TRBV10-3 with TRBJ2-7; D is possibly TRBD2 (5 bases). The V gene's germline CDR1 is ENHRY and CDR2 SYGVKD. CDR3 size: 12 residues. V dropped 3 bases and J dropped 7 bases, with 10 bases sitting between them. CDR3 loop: CAISEVRGEQYF. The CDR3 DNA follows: TGTGCCATCAGTGAAGTTCGGGGAGAGCAGTACTTC.

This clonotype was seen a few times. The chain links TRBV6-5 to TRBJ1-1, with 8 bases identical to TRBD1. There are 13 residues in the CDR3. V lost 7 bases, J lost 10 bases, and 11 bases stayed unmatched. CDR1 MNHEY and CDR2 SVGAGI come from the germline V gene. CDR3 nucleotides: TGTGCCAGCACAGGGGGCAGGGGGCGTTTAGCTTTCTTT. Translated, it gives CASTGGRGRLAFF.

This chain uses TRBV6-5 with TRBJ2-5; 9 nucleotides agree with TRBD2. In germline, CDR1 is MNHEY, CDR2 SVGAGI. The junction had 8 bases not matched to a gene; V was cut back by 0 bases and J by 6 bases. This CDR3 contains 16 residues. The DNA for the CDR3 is TGTGCCAGCAGTTACTCAGTTAGCGGGAGATCAAAGACCCAGTACTTC. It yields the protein CASSYSVSGRSKTQYF.

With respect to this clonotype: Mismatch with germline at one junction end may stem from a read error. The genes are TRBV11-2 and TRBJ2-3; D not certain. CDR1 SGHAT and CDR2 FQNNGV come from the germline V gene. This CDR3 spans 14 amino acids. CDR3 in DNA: TGTGCCAGCAGCCCCGACTTCAGCATAGATACGCGGTATTTT. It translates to CASSPDFSIDTRYF. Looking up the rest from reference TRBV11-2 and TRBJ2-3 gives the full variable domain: EAGVAQSPRYKIIEKRQSVAFWCNPISGHATLYWYQQILGQGPKLLIQFQNNGVVDDSQLPKDRFSAERLKGVDSTLKIQPAKLEDSAVYLCASSPDFSIDTRYFGPGTRLTVL.

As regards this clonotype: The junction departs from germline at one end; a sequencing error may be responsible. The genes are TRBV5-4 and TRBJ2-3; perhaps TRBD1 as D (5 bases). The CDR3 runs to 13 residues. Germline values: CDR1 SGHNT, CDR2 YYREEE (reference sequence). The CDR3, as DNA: TGTGCCAGCAGCTTGGTTGGGGCGGATACGCTGTATTTT. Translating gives CASSLVGADTLYF.

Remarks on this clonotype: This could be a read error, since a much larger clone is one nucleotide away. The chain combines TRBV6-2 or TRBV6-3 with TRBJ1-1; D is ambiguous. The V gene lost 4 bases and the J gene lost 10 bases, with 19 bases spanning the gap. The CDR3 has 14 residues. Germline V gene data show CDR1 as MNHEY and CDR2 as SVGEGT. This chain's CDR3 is CASSSVHRGLGAFF. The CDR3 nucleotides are TGTGCCAGCAGTTCGGTGCACCGAGGGCTAGGAGCTTTCTTT.

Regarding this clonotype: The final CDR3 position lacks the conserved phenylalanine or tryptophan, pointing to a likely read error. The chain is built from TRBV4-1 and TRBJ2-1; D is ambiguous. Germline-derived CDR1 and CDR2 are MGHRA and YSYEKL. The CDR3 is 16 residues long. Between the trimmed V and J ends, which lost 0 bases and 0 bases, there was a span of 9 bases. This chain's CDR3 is CASSQDLVNSYNEQFV. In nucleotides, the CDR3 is TGCGCCAGCAGCCAAGATCTGGTAAACTCCTACAATGAGCAGTTCGTC.

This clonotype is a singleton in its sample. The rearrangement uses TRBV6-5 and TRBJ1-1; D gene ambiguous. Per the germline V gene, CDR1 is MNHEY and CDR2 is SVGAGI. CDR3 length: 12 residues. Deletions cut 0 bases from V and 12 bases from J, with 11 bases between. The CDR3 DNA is TGTGCCAGCAGTTACTCGATGGTTAGGACTTTCTTT. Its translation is CASSYSMVRTFF.

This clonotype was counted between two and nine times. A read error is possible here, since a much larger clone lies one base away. The CDR3: CSVVGGLNTEALF. The CDR3 coding sequence is TGCAGCGTTGTCGGGGGGCTGAACACTGAAGCTCTCTTT. This chain links TRBV29-1 with TRBJ1-1; D is possibly TRBD1 (6 bases). The CDR3 length is 13 residues. The germline CDR1 and CDR2 sequences are SQVTM and ANQGSEA.